This TCR beta chain was sequenced during a study of early T cells in non-severe SARS-CoV-2 infection. Study information: Sequencing targeted bulk RNA from unsorted whole blood, leaving chains unpaired.

The study's findings and limits: VDJdb-based annotation leaned toward anti-spike CD8 responses and missed private and CD4 specificities.

About this clonotype: The antigen remains undetermined.

Researchers attached unique molecular identifiers to individual cDNA molecules. In TCRdb, the 5' RACE reads were re-called with MiXCR into one record per CDR3 protein. The table includes about 55,000 distinct CDR3 sequences, roughly an eighth detected once. The receptor comes from an adult who was a healthcare worker with PCR-confirmed SARS-CoV-2 infection or an uninfected control (not recorded which). Sequencing used whole blood.

The CDR3 region is CASSQSSRASSYNEQFF. The CDR3 DNA is TGTGCCAGCAGTCAATCATCCAGGGCTAGCTCCTACAATGAGCAGTTCTTC. The chain combines TRBV28 with TRBJ2-1, with a tentative D call TRBD1 (5 bases). The germline V and J ends were trimmed by 5 bases and 0 bases, with 17 bases remaining between them. Looked up from germline, CDR1 is MDHEN and CDR2 is SYDVKM. CDR3 length equals 17 residues.